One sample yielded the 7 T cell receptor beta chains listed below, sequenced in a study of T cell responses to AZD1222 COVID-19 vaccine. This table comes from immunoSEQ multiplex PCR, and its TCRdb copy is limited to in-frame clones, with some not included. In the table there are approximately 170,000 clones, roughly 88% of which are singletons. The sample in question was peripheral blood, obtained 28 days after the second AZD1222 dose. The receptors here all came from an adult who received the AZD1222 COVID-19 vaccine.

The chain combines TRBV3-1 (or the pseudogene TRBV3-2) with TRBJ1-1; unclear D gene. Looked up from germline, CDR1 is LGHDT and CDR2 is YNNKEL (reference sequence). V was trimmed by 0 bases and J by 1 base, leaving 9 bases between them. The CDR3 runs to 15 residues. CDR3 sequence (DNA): TGTGCCAGCAGCCAAGACTCCAGGAGGAACACTGAAGCTTTCTTT. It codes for CASSQDSRRNTEAFF.

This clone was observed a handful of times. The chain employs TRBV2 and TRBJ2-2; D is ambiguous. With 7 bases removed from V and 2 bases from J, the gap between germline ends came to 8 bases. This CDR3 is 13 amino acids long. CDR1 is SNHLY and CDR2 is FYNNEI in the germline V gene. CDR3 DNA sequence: TGTGCCAGCAAATCCCCAAACACCGGGGAGCTGTTTTTT. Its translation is CASKSPNTGELFF.

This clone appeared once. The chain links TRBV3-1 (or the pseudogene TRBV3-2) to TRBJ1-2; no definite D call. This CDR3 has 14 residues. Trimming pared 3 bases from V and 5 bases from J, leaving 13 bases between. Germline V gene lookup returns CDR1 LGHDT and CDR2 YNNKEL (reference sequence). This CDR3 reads CASSHYAGRYGYTF. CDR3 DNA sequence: TGTGCCAGCAGCCATTACGCAGGCAGGTATGGCTACACCTTC.

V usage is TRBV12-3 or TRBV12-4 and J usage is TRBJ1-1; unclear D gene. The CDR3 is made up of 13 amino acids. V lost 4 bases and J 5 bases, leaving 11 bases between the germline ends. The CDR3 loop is CASSSLGMTEAFF. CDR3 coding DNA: TGTGCCAGCAGTTCCCTGGGGATGACTGAAGCTTTCTTT.

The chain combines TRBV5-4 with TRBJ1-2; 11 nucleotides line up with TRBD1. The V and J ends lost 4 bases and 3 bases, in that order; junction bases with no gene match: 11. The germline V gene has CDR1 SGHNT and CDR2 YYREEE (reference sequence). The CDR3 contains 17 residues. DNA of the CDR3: TGTGCCAGCAGCGCTTCTCGGACAGGGGGCGCCGACTATGGCTACACCTTC. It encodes CASSASRTGGADYGYTF. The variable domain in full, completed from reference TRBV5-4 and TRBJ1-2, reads ETGVTQSPTHLIKTRGQQVTLRCSSQSGHNTVSWYQQALGQGPQFIFQYYREEENGRGNFPPRFSGLQFPNYSSELNVNALELDDSALYLCASSASRTGGADYGYTFGSGTRLTVV.

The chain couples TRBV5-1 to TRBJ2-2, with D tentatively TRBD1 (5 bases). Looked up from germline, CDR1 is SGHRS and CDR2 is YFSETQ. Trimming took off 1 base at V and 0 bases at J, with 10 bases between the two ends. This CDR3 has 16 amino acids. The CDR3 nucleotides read TGCGCCAGCAGCTTGTTCACAGGAGCGAACACCGGGGAGCTGTTTTTT. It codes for CASSLFTGANTGELFF. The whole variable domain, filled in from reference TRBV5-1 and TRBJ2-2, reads KAGVTQTPRYLIKTRGQQVTLSCSPISGHRSVSWYQQTPGQGLQFLFEYFSETQRNKGNFPGRFSGRQFSNSRSEMNVSTLELGDSALYLCASSLFTGANTGELFFGEGSRLTVL.

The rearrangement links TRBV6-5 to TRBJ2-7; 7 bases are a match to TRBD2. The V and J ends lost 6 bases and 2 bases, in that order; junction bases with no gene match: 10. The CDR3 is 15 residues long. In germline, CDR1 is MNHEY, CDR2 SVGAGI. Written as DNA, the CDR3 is TGTGCCAGCAGACACACACGGGACTACCCCTACGAGCAGTACTTC. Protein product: CASRHTRDYPYEQYF.